This entry lists 14 T cell receptor beta chains sequenced from one sample in a study of cytomegalovirus exposure and HLA in healthy donors. Use of 60 Vbeta and 13 Jbeta primers characterized the PCR. Generated by immunoSEQ multiplex PCR, the TCRdb table keeps only in-frame clones and is missing some. The sample holds 130,000 to 150,000 clones; under 80% are singletons and the top ten take about 2.5%. The source material was PBMCs. These receptors came from a male donor in good health and CMV-seronegative.

The genes are TRBV9 and TRBJ2-3; D uncertain. This CDR3 has 14 amino acids. Germline V gives CDR1 SGDLS, CDR2 YYNGEE. V was clipped by 2 bases and J by 5 bases, with 12 bases between them. As DNA, the CDR3 is TGTGCCAGCAGCGTGCTAGGAGTAAAAGATACGCAGTATTTT. This translates into CASSVLGVKDTQYF.

The V call is TRBV29-1, the J call TRBJ1-2; the match to TRBD1 covers 7 bases. V trimming: 6 bases; J trimming: 7 bases; junction bases outside the gene matches: 8. There are 12 residues in the CDR3. CDR1 and CDR2 (germline): SQVTM, ANQGSEA. CDR3 sequence: CSVPTGDGGYTF. The CDR3 DNA reads TGCAGCGTCCCCACAGGGGATGGTGGCTACACCTTC.

This clone has only one observation. The chain links TRBV5-1 to TRBJ2-5; a possible D gene is TRBD1 (7 bases). The CDR3 extends over 14 amino acids. Germline CDR1 reads SGHRS; CDR2 reads YFSETQ. Trimming left V 4 bases short and J 0 bases short, with 10 bases between. The CDR3: CASSQGGNQETQYF. In DNA form, the CDR3 reads TGCGCCAGCAGCCAGGGGGGAAACCAAGAGACCCAGTACTTC.

The chain has TRBV10-3 and TRBJ2-5, with D perhaps matching TRBD1 (5 bases). Matching the DNA end better, TRBJ2-7 makes the J call doubtful. The CDR3 spans 13 residues. The germline CDR1 and CDR2 sequences are ENHRY and SYGVKD. In DNA, the CDR3 is TGTGCCATCAGTGAAGCCCTAAGGGGCGAGCAGTACTTC. It translates to CAISEALRGEQYF.

CDR3 in amino acids: CASNRGQVSNQPQHF. The CDR3 bases are TGTGCCAGCAACAGGGGGCAGGTTAGCAATCAGCCCCAGCATTTT. The chain links TRBV6-1 to TRBJ1-5, with 9 bases aligning to TRBD1. The CDR3 is 15 amino acids. After removal of 7 bases from V and 0 bases from J, the junction contained 4 bases not matched to a gene. CDR1 and CDR2 from the germline V gene are MNHNS and SASEGT.

The chain carries TRBV30 and TRBJ1-5, with D possibly TRBD1 on 6 matching bases. The germline V gene encodes CDR1 GTSNPN and CDR2 SVGIG (reference sequence). The V and J ends lost 2 bases and 4 bases respectively, with 9 bases between them. This CDR3 comprises 13 residues. CDR3 nucleotide sequence: TGTGCCTGGAGTATAACAGGGAATCAGCCCCAGCATTTT. This gives the protein CAWSITGNQPQHF.

The V gene is TRBV5-1, the J gene TRBJ2-5; D might be TRBD2 (5 bases). The tail of the sequence fits TRBJ2-7 better, so the J call may be wrong. Germline CDR1 SGHRS, CDR2 YFSETQ. There are 15 residues in the CDR3. As DNA, the CDR3 is TGCGCCAGCACCACCGGGTCAGCGGCACCCTACGAGCAGTACTTC. Its translation is CASTTGSAAPYEQYF.

Remarks on this clone: Germline is not matched at one junction end, which may reflect a read error. Other nucleotide sequences from this sample produce the same CDR3. The CDR3 coding sequence is TGCGCCAGCCGATTTGGCGGGCCCCAGCATTTT. Its protein is CASRFGGPQHF. The V and J genes are TRBV6-1 and TRBJ1-5; D ambiguous. The CDR3 totals 11 residues. From germline, CDR1 is MNHNS and CDR2 SASEGT.

This clone was detected only once. The J gene is TRBJ1-2, the V gene TRBV5-4, with TRBD1 identical over 7 bases. The J segment lost 3 bases and the V segment lost 4 bases, leaving 3 bases of the junction unmatched. The germline CDR1 and CDR2 sequences are SGHNT and YYREEE (reference sequence). The CDR3 totals 13 residues. CDR3 residues: CASSRDRDYGYTF. The CDR3 coding sequence is TGTGCCAGCAGCCGGGACAGAGACTATGGCTACACCTTC. Full variable domain (outside the CDR3, taken from reference TRBV5-4 and TRBJ1-2): ETGVTQSPTHLIKTRGQQVTLRCSSQSGHNTVSWYQQALGQGPQFIFQYYREEENGRGNFPPRFSGLQFPNYSSELNVNALELDDSALYLCASSRDRDYGYTFGSGTRLTVV.

V gene TRBV18 combines with J gene TRBJ1-5; tentatively, D is TRBD1 (6 bases). V shed 3 bases and J shed 6 bases, with 9 bases lying between them. CDR3 length equals 13 residues. CDR1 is KGHSH and CDR2 is LQKENI in the germline V gene. CDR3 in DNA: TGTGCCAGCTCACCCGGGGGGGCTCAGCCCCAGCATTTT. Translating it yields CASSPGGAQPQHF.

This chain joins TRBV30 and TRBJ1-4; TRBD1 aligns across 8 bases. The CDR3 runs 13 residues. CDR1 is GTSNPN, CDR2 SVGIG, per germline (reference sequence). V gave up 4 bases and J gave up 5 bases; unmatched junction bases: 3. The CDR3 loop reads CAWTGDRNEKLFF. The CDR3 DNA sequence: TGTGCCTGGACTGGGGACAGGAATGAAAAACTGTTTTTT.

This rearrangement joins TRBV18 to TRBJ1-4; D not certain. The ends were cut back, 0 bases at V and 5 bases at J, with 13 bases in the middle. Germline assignment: CDR1 KGHSH and CDR2 LQKENI. The CDR3 has 16 residues. The CDR3 DNA follows: TGTGCCAGCTCACCACCTCAATACAGAAAAAATGAAAAACTGTTTTTT. This codes for CASSPPQYRKNEKLFF.

V gene TRBV6-1 combines with J gene TRBJ2-2; TRBD1 matches at 9 bases. Unmatched junction bases numbered 15, after V lost 4 bases and J lost 6 bases. Germline V gene lookup returns CDR1 MNHNS and CDR2 SASEGT. The CDR3 consists of 18 residues. The CDR3 region is CASSAYRDRAIGAGELFF. The CDR3 coding sequence is TGTGCCAGCAGTGCTTACCGGGACAGGGCGATTGGAGCCGGGGAGCTGTTTTTT.

The chain carries TRBV7-3 and TRBJ1-2; weak D call: TRBD1 (6 bases). This CDR3 has 15 amino acids. Per germline, CDR1 SGHTA and CDR2 FQGTGA. Trimming left V 8 bases short and J 3 bases short, with 19 bases between. The CDR3 loop reads CASGRGEGPDYGYTF. The CDR3 nucleotides read TGTGCCAGCGGTAGGGGGGAGGGGCCTGACTATGGCTACACCTTC.